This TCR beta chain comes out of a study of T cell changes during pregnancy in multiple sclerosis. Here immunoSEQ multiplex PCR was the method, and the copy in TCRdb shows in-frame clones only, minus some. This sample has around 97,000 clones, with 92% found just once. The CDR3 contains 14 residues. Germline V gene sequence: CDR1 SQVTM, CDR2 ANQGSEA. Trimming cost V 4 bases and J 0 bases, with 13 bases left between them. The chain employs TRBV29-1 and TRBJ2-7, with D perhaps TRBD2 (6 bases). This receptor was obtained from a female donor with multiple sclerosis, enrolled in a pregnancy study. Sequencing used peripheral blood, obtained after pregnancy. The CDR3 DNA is TGCAGCGTTGTTCGGGACTTTAGCTCCTACGAGCAGTACTTC. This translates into CSVVRDFSSYEQYF.